Listed here are 20 T cell receptor beta chains from one sample, sequenced in a study of resident and recirculating memory T cells in vitiligo. Clones were read by immunoSEQ multiplex PCR, and TCRdb kept only the in-frame ones, dropping some. The sample lists 70,000 to 95,000 clones; roughly nine tenths were seen once. Source material: blood. These receptors were obtained from a male donor with vitiligo.

The genes are TRBV2 and TRBJ1-2; D perhaps matches TRBD1 (6 bases). Per the germline V gene, CDR1 is SNHLY and CDR2 is FYNNEI. V was cut by 3 bases and J by 4 bases, with 18 bases left in between. There are 16 residues in the CDR3. CDR3 amino acids: CASSENLTGRGYGYTF. The CDR3 DNA sequence: TGTGCCAGCAGTGAGAATCTAACAGGGCGCGGCTATGGCTACACCTTC.

This clone appeared a single time. DNA for the CDR3: TGCGCCAGCAGCTTGGACAGGGTTATCCGGTCGCACACAGATACGCAGTATTTT. This encodes CASSLDRVIRSHTDTQYF. V and J are TRBV5-1 and TRBJ2-3; a possible D gene is TRBD1 (6 bases). This CDR3 is built from 18 residues. Germline assignment: CDR1 SGHRS and CDR2 YFSETQ. V lost 0 bases to trimming and J lost 2 bases, with 19 bases between them.

This clone was counted a single time. The chain is built from TRBV28 and TRBJ1-5; the match to TRBD1 covers 10 bases. The CDR3 runs 14 residues. The germline V gene encodes CDR1 MDHEN and CDR2 SYDVKM. Trimming removed 4 bases from V and 5 bases from J; junction bases left unmatched: 2. Written as DNA, the CDR3 is TGTGCCAGCAGTTCAGGACAGGGGGATCAGCCCCAGCATTTT. It specifies CASSSGQGDQPQHF.

The chain recombines TRBV27 with TRBJ2-7; TRBD1 matches at 12 bases. Germline V gives CDR1 MNHEY, CDR2 SMNVEV (reference sequence). Germline trimming cut 2 bases from V and 4 bases from J; bases unmatched to any gene: 6. This CDR3 has 16 residues. Here the CDR3 reads CASSLMGQGAIYEQYF. CDR3 bases: TGTGCCAGCAGTTTAATGGGACAGGGGGCGATTTACGAGCAGTACTTC.

This clone was recorded once. CDR3 DNA sequence: TGTGCCAGTAGTATAGGGTGGGGCACGGGGAACACTGAAGCTTTCTTT. Translating gives CASSIGWGTGNTEAFF. V and J are TRBV19 and TRBJ1-1, with a tentative D call TRBD1 (5 bases). The CDR3 totals 16 residues. With 1 base removed from V and 1 base from J, the gap between germline ends came to 13 bases. Germline CDR1 LNHDA, CDR2 SQIVND (reference sequence).

In its sample, this clone was seen a few times. The chain links TRBV7-8 to TRBJ1-3; D is perhaps TRBD1 (6 bases). There are 15 residues in the CDR3. Trimming left V 5 bases short and J 1 base short, with 12 bases between. Germline V gene data show CDR1 as SGHVS and CDR2 as FQNEAQ. The CDR3 here is CASSLRTASGNTIYF. The CDR3 DNA sequence: TGTGCCAGCAGCCTAAGGACAGCTTCTGGAAACACCATATATTTT.

In DNA form, the CDR3 reads TGTGCCAGCAGCTTATTGAGGGGGCCCACAGATACGCAGTATTTT. It codes for CASSLLRGPTDTQYF. The chain carries TRBV5-5 and TRBJ2-3, with 7 nucleotides matching TRBD1. V trimming: 2 bases; J trimming: 2 bases; junction bases outside the gene matches: 5. The CDR3 runs 15 residues. Germline CDR1 reads SGHKS; CDR2 reads YYEKEE (reference sequence).

V is TRBV18 and J is TRBJ1-4; 8 bases match TRBD1. Germline V lookup: CDR1 KGHSH, CDR2 LQKENI. After removal of 1 base from V and 5 bases from J, the junction contained 3 bases not matched to a gene. This CDR3 region has 15 residues. CDR3 in DNA: TGTGCCAGCTCACCACGGGGACAGGCGAATGAAAAACTGTTTTTT. Its protein product is CASSPRGQANEKLFF.

The CDR3 DNA follows: TGTGCAAGTCGCTTTCGCGGGAAAGCTTCCGAGCAGTACTTC. It translates to CASRFRGKASEQYF. The chain uses TRBV12-2 and TRBJ2-7; the listed D gene, TRBD2, was not tested against the DNA. TRBV12-2 is given as a pseudogene. The CDR3 runs to 14 residues.

V usage is TRBV27 and J usage is TRBJ1-2, with 9 bases that match TRBD1. The germline gives CDR1 MNHEY, CDR2 SMNVEV (reference sequence). V lost 8 bases, J lost 4 bases, and 8 bases stayed unmatched. The CDR3 spans 14 residues. The CDR3 protein is CASSPTGGGYGYTF. The CDR3 DNA is TGTGCCAGCTCCCCCACAGGGGGCGGCTATGGCTACACCTTC.

In its sample, this clone was seen a few times. This chain connects TRBV6-1 to TRBJ2-1, with 7 nucleotides matching TRBD2. This CDR3 has 15 amino acids. CDR1 and CDR2 from the germline V gene are MNHNS and SASEGT. The V and J ends lost 2 bases and 6 bases, in that order; junction bases with no gene match: 7. The CDR3 DNA reads TGTGCCAGCAGTGAATTGGGGGAGGGTAGCAATGAGCAGTTCTTC. Its protein product is CASSELGEGSNEQFF.

The V gene is TRBV15, the J gene TRBJ1-2; D is perhaps TRBD1 (6 bases). Per the germline V gene, CDR1 is LNHNV and CDR2 is YYDKDF (reference sequence). The ends were cut back, 3 bases at V and 1 base at J, with 12 bases in the middle. This CDR3 is 15 amino acids long. The CDR3 nucleotides read TGTGCCACCAGCAGCCGCAGGGGTTATAACTATGGCTACACCTTC. This gives the protein CATSSRRGYNYGYTF.

This chain links TRBV27 with TRBJ2-2; D gene ambiguous. The CDR3 is 14 amino acids. Between the trimmed V and J ends, which lost 2 bases and 4 bases, there was a span of 8 bases. CDR1 is MNHEY and CDR2 is SMNVEV in the germline V gene (reference sequence). The CDR3 bases are TGTGCCAGCAGTTTAATGCGGCGCACCGGGGAGCTGTTTTTT. Its translation is CASSLMRRTGELFF.

V is TRBV4-1 and J is TRBJ1-4; possibly TRBD1 for D (6 bases). Germline V gene data show CDR1 as MGHRA and CDR2 as YSYEKL. The CDR3 totals 15 residues. Deletions cut 4 bases from V and 3 bases from J, with 12 bases between. For the CDR3, the DNA is TGCGCCAGCAGCCCCAGGGGCAGCCCTAATGAAAAACTGTTTTTT. It encodes CASSPRGSPNEKLFF.

The chain combines TRBV28 with TRBJ2-5, with a possible D match to TRBD1 (5 bases). Germline CDR1 MDHEN, CDR2 SYDVKM. The V end was cut by 9 bases, the J end by 5 bases, with 16 bases between. CDR3 length: 13 residues. The CDR3 loop is CASLLAGQETQYF. For the CDR3, the DNA is TGTGCCAGTCTTTTAGCAGGGCAGGAGACCCAGTACTTC.

This clone was observed a single time. The chain joins TRBV7-9 to TRBJ2-7; D unresolved. Germline-derived CDR1 and CDR2 are SEHNR and FQNEAQ (reference sequence). This CDR3 is built from 14 residues. V was trimmed by 1 base and J by 3 bases, leaving 10 bases between them. The CDR3 sequence: CASSLDLVGYEQYF. CDR3 sequence (DNA): TGTGCCAGCAGCTTAGACCTAGTTGGCTACGAGCAGTACTTC.

This clone was seen more than once but under ten times. The rearrangement joins TRBV19 to TRBJ2-3; the match to TRBD2 covers 8 bases. The ends lost 5 bases at V and 2 bases at J; junction bases unmatched: 6. This CDR3 has 15 residues. From germline, CDR1 is LNHDA and CDR2 SQIVND (reference sequence). The CDR3 DNA is TGTGCCAGTAGTCACGGGACTAGGAACACAGATACGCAGTATTTT. Translation: CASSHGTRNTDTQYF. Variable domain in full (rest from reference TRBV19 and TRBJ2-3): DGGITQSPKYLFRKEGQNVTLSCEQNLNHDAMYWYRQDPGQGLRLIYYSQIVNDFQKGDIAEGYSVSREKKESFPLTVTSAQKNPTAFYLCASSHGTRNTDTQYFGPGTRLTVL.

This chain connects TRBV5-1 to TRBJ2-3; D remains unclear. This CDR3 has 11 residues. V gave up 5 bases and J gave up 7 bases, with 8 bases separating them. CDR1 and CDR2 (germline): SGHRS, YFSETQ. The CDR3 DNA reads TGCGCCAGCAGACTCCTATATACGCAGTATTTT. It encodes CASRLLYTQYF.

The chain uses TRBV21-1 and TRBJ2-4; the table's D call TRBD1 went unverified against the DNA. TRBV21-1 represents a pseudogene. CDR3 length: 17 residues. CDR3 region: CASTYTGVNRAKNIQYF. In DNA form, the CDR3 reads TGTGCCAGCACCTACACAGGGGTCAATAGGGCCAAAAACATTCAGTACTTC.

The rearrangement links TRBV5-4 to TRBJ2-1; no reliable D call. V was cut by 1 base and J by 6 bases, with 8 bases left in between. This CDR3 spans 13 amino acids. Germline CDR1 is SGHNT and CDR2 is YYREEE (reference sequence). The CDR3 coding sequence is TGTGCCAGCAGCTTGACGGGTGCCAATGAGCAGTTCTTC. Translation: CASSLTGANEQFF.